The 11 T cell receptor beta chains in this list originate from one sample, sequenced in a study of shared T cell receptors in the human thymus. Only in-frame clones appear in the TCRdb table, and some are missing; sequencing was by immunoSEQ multiplex PCR. Of hundreds of thousands of clones in the sample, approximately 87% were seen once. This sample was shared with a second study, whose subject was human thymus T cells.

Sequencing input: thymocytes. Source of these receptors: a boy under three years old with a congenital heart defect.

This chain uses TRBV4-2 with TRBJ2-1; no definite D call. The CDR3 length is 12 residues. The V end lost 0 bases, the J end lost 10 bases, and 7 bases lay between the germline ends. Germline CDR1 reads LGHNA; CDR2 reads YNFKEQ. CDR3 region: CASSQDGWEQFF. The DNA of the CDR3 is TGTGCCAGCAGCCAAGATGGCTGGGAGCAGTTCTTC.

V and J are TRBV11-2 and TRBJ1-1, with TRBD1 as a possible D gene (6 bases). The CDR3 contains 17 residues. Trimming removed 5 bases at V and 1 base at J, with 20 bases between. The germline CDR1 and CDR2 sequences are SGHAT and FQNNGV. For the CDR3, the DNA is TGTGCCAGCAGCACTCACCCCCGGGACAAATGGAACACTGAAGCTTTCTTT. Its translation is CASSTHPRDKWNTEAFF.

V gene TRBV4-1 combines with J gene TRBJ2-7, with TRBD1 matching 9 bases. The V gene end was trimmed by 1 base and the J gene end by 1 base; junction bases not matched to a gene: 14. From germline, CDR1 is MGHRA and CDR2 YSYEKL. This CDR3 has 19 amino acids. The CDR3, as DNA: TGCGCCAGCAGCCAAGGTGAACAGGGGGCGCTGGGTCGATCCTACGAGCAGTACTTC. Its protein product is CASSQGEQGALGRSYEQYF.

The chain links TRBV18 to TRBJ2-3; weak D call: TRBD2 (5 bases). The V end lost 3 bases, the J end lost 4 bases, and 8 bases lay between the germline ends. This CDR3 region has 13 residues. Germline V gene sequence: CDR1 KGHSH, CDR2 LQKENI. CDR3 sequence: CASSPGSPDTQYF. The CDR3 region has the DNA TGTGCCAGCTCACCGGGGAGTCCAGATACGCAGTATTTT.

J is TRBJ2-1 and V is TRBV6-5, with a weak D call TRBD1 (6 bases). The V end was cut by 6 bases, the J end by 12 bases, with 18 bases between. Germline V gene sequence: CDR1 MNHEY, CDR2 SVGAGI. The CDR3 totals 13 residues. The CDR3 protein is CASRSDRLLPQFF. The CDR3 bases are TGTGCCAGCAGATCAGACAGGCTGTTGCCGCAGTTCTTC.

The chain is built from TRBV7-9 and TRBJ1-6; the match to TRBD1 covers 9 bases. Germline-derived CDR1 and CDR2 are SEHNR and FQNEAQ (reference sequence). Trimming at V came to 6 bases and at J to 5 bases, leaving 5 bases not matched to a gene. CDR3 length: 15 amino acids. Here the CDR3 DNA reads TGTGCCAGCAGATACGACAGGGGGGATAATTCACCCCTCCACTTT. It is translated as CASRYDRGDNSPLHF.

J is TRBJ2-1 and V is TRBV11-3, with D uncertain. The CDR3 totals 14 residues. V lost 3 bases, J lost 0 bases, and 6 bases lay in between. Germline V gene data show CDR1 as SGHNT and CDR2 as YENEEA. The CDR3 loop reads CASSLAYSYNEQFF. The CDR3 DNA reads as TGTGCCAGCAGCTTGGCTTACTCCTACAATGAGCAGTTCTTC.

The rearrangement joins TRBV7-9 to TRBJ1-2; 9 nucleotides agree with TRBD1. With 3 bases clipped from V and 4 bases from J, the junction kept 9 bases outside the gene matches. CDR3 size: 16 residues. CDR1 and CDR2 (germline): SEHNR, FQNEAQ (reference sequence). This chain's CDR3 is CASSFTGTGRVYGYTF. The CDR3 nucleotides read TGTGCCAGCAGCTTTACCGGGACAGGGAGAGTCTATGGCTACACCTTC. Supplemented by reference TRBV7-9 and TRBJ1-2, the full variable domain reads DTGVSQNPRHKITKRGQNVTFRCDPISEHNRLYWYRQTLGQGPEFLTYFQNEAQLEKSRLLSDRFSAERPKGSFSTLEIQRTEQGDSAMYLCASSFTGTGRVYGYTFGSGTRLTVV.

The chain carries TRBV4-1 and TRBJ1-5, with D possibly TRBD1 on 5 matching bases. CDR3 length: 15 amino acids. Deletions cut 0 bases from V and 3 bases from J, with 9 bases between. Germline V gene sequence: CDR1 MGHRA, CDR2 YSYEKL. Here the CDR3 reads CASSQDEGDNQPQHF. CDR3 DNA sequence: TGCGCCAGCAGCCAAGATGAAGGGGACAATCAGCCCCAGCATTTT.

The rearrangement links TRBV7-7 to TRBJ2-3; 7 nucleotides agree with TRBD2. The CDR3 has 15 amino acids. Germline V gives CDR1 SSHAT, CDR2 FNYEAQ (reference sequence). In nucleotides, the CDR3 is TGTGCTAGCGCTGCGCGGCTAGCGGAGGCAGATACGCAGTATTTT. It translates to CASAARLAEADTQYF.

The chain joins TRBV12-5 to TRBJ2-1; 10 bases agree with TRBD2. This CDR3 has 18 residues. V trimming: 2 bases; J trimming: 4 bases; junction bases outside the gene matches: 11. Germline CDR1 and CDR2: LGHNT and FRNRAP. For the CDR3, the DNA is TGTGCTAGTGGTTTGCCCCTACTAGCGGGATCCGTATACAATGAGCAGTTCTTC. This encodes CASGLPLLAGSVYNEQFF.